The 28 T cell receptor beta chains listed next were all sequenced from one sample in a study of blood T cell repertoires in COVID-19. The data were produced by immunoSEQ multiplex PCR, yet TCRdb's version contains in-frame clones alone and is incomplete. The repertoire holds under 150,000 clones, about 80% seen once, with 3.9% in the top ten. Input material: PBMCs or T cells enriched from blood (not recorded which). The source of these receptors is a man in his fifties or sixties in a cohort exposed to, infected with or recovered from COVID-19 (not recorded which).

To note about this clone: This sample also contains other DNA sequences that code for the same CDR3. The rearrangement joins TRBV5-1 to TRBJ2-1; TRBD2 agrees at 7 bases. Losses at the gene ends were 0 bases for V and 1 base for J; bases not matched to a gene: 4. The CDR3 is 16 amino acids. Germline lookup yields CDR1 SGHRS and CDR2 YFSETQ. The CDR3 is CASSLGGSGSYNEQFF. The CDR3 DNA reads TGCGCCAGCAGCTTGGGGGGTAGCGGGTCCTACAATGAGCAGTTCTTC.

This clone appeared a few times. The J gene is TRBJ2-7, the V gene TRBV3-1 (or the pseudogene TRBV3-2); weak D call: TRBD2 (6 bases). Per the germline V gene, CDR1 is LGHDT and CDR2 is YNNKEL (reference sequence). This CDR3 is built from 13 residues. The V and J ends lost 1 base and 2 bases respectively, with 6 bases between them. The CDR3 DNA follows: TGTGCCAGCAGCCAAGGCGGGACCTACGAGCAGTACTTC. Translation: CASSQGGTYEQYF.

This clone has at least ten counts. The chain employs TRBV5-6 and TRBJ1-2; D gene ambiguous. Germline CDR1 is SGHDT and CDR2 is YYEEEE. CDR3 length: 15 amino acids. Trimming removed 1 base from V and 6 bases from J, with 16 bases in between. The CDR3 region is CASSLRWPPVDGYTF. The CDR3 coding sequence is TGTGCCAGCAGCTTGAGATGGCCTCCAGTGGATGGCTACACCTTC.

The genes are TRBV9 and TRBJ2-7; 11 bases match TRBD1. The CDR3 has 14 residues. The V gene's germline CDR1 is SGDLS and CDR2 YYNGEE. V gave up 4 bases and J gave up 7 bases; unmatched junction bases: 7. Written as DNA, the CDR3 is TGTGCCAGCAGCCCAGGGGGACAGGGGGGTGAGCAGTACTTC. This codes for CASSPGGQGGEQYF.

The chain is built from TRBV18 and TRBJ1-2; TRBD1 is a possible D gene (6 bases). This CDR3 region has 17 residues. CDR1 is KGHSH, CDR2 LQKENI, per germline. Between the trimmed V and J ends, which lost 3 bases and 4 bases, there was a span of 21 bases. This chain's CDR3 is CASSPQPPGESGYGYTF. The CDR3 region has the DNA TGTGCCAGCTCACCCCAACCCCCAGGGGAGAGCGGCTATGGCTACACCTTC.

The V gene is TRBV7-9, the J gene TRBJ2-5; perhaps TRBD2 as D (5 bases). The CDR3 length is 13 residues. The ends were cut back, 5 bases at V and 5 bases at J, with 12 bases in the middle. The germline V gene encodes CDR1 SEHNR and CDR2 FQNEAQ (reference sequence). As DNA, the CDR3 is TGTGCCAGCAGCCCTCCGGGATGGGAGACCCAGTACTTC. Translation: CASSPPGWETQYF. The entire variable domain, with the rest obtained from reference TRBV7-9 and TRBJ2-5, is as follows: DTGVSQNPRHKITKRGQNVTFRCDPISEHNRLYWYRQTLGQGPEFLTYFQNEAQLEKSRLLSDRFSAERPKGSFSTLEIQRTEQGDSAMYLCASSPPGWETQYFGPGTRLLVL.

The chain employs TRBV9 and TRBJ2-3; 12 bases agree with TRBD2. The J segment lost 2 bases and the V segment lost 4 bases, leaving 8 bases of the junction unmatched. CDR1 is SGDLS, CDR2 YYNGEE, per germline. This CDR3 has 17 amino acids. CDR3 sequence (DNA): TGTGCCAGCAGCTCCCGGACTAGCGGGGCGTCCACAGATACGCAGTATTTT. The encoded protein is CASSSRTSGASTDTQYF.

Only one count was recorded for this clone. The rearrangement uses TRBV3-1 (or the pseudogene TRBV3-2) and TRBJ2-7, with 7 positions matching TRBD1. V gave up 5 bases and J gave up 2 bases; unmatched junction bases: 18. Germline V gene sequence: CDR1 LGHDT, CDR2 YNNKEL (reference sequence). CDR3 size: 18 residues. The CDR3 nucleotides are TGTGCCAGCAGCTATCAAAACAGGGGAGCAGGGTACACCTACGAGCAGTACTTC. Its translation is CASSYQNRGAGYTYEQYF.

The chain joins TRBV7-8 to TRBJ2-5, with D possibly TRBD1 on 6 matching bases. V dropped 5 bases and J dropped 5 bases, with 15 bases sitting between them. Germline values: CDR1 SGHVS, CDR2 FQNEAQ. This CDR3 region has 14 residues. CDR3 in DNA: TGTGCCAGCAGCGCGAGGACAGCTGAGGAGACCCAGTACTTC. It translates to CASSARTAEETQYF.

The chain recombines TRBV6-5 with TRBJ2-3, with D possibly matching TRBD2 (6 bases). This CDR3 contains 15 residues. V lost 7 bases and J lost 0, with 14 bases in between. Per germline, CDR1 MNHEY and CDR2 SVGAGI. The CDR3 DNA reads TGTGCCAGCACCTGGGACTTGGCTAGCACAGATACGCAGTATTTT. It encodes CASTWDLASTDTQYF.

The gene calls are TRBV13 and TRBJ1-1; 8 bases agree with TRBD1. Germline loops: CDR1 PRHDT, CDR2 FYEKMQ (reference sequence). The CDR3 sequence is 16 residues long. V was clipped by 2 bases and J by 4 bases; unmatched bases: 9. The CDR3 here is CASSLTRQGAFTEAFF. The CDR3 nucleotides are TGTGCCAGCAGCTTAACTCGGCAGGGGGCTTTCACTGAAGCTTTCTTT.

The chain uses TRBV11-3 and TRBJ1-1, with D tentatively TRBD1 (5 bases). Trimming removed 5 bases from V and 1 base from J, with 8 bases in between. CDR3 size: 13 residues. The germline gives CDR1 SGHNT, CDR2 YENEEA. CDR3 loop: CASSAGPNTEAFF. The CDR3 bases are TGTGCCAGCAGCGCAGGGCCGAACACTGAAGCTTTCTTT.

This chain uses TRBV7-9 with TRBJ1-2; D gene unclear. Germline V gene lookup returns CDR1 SEHNR and CDR2 FQNEAQ (reference sequence). Trimming took off 4 bases at V and 0 bases at J, with 18 bases between the two ends. This CDR3 contains 17 residues. DNA for the CDR3: TGTGCCAGCAGCTCCAGCCCGGGGAGGCCCCCTAACTATGGCTACACCTTC. It yields the protein CASSSSPGRPPNYGYTF.

V gene TRBV5-1 combines with J gene TRBJ1-2; 8 bases agree with TRBD1. This CDR3 has 16 amino acids. J gave up 8 bases and V 0 bases, and 12 bases lay outside the gene matches. Per germline, CDR1 SGHRS and CDR2 YFSETQ. The chain's CDR3 is CASSLEAGGGFYGYTF. CDR3 DNA: TGCGCCAGCAGCTTGGAGGCAGGGGGCGGTTTCTACGGCTACACCTTC.

The chain is built from TRBV15 and TRBJ2-7; perhaps TRBD2 as D (5 bases). Trimming left V 4 bases short and J 3 bases short, with 10 bases between. This CDR3 contains 13 residues. The germline CDR1 and CDR2 sequences are LNHNV and YYDKDF (reference sequence). CDR3 DNA: TGTGCCACCAGCACCTACGGGAACTACGAGCAGTACTTC. It is translated as CATSTYGNYEQYF.

The chain recombines TRBV5-4 with TRBJ2-5; 10 nucleotides align to TRBD1. There are 16 residues in the CDR3. The germline gives CDR1 SGHNT, CDR2 YYREEE (reference sequence). Trimming cost V 4 bases and J 5 bases; bases outside gene matches: 11. The CDR3 DNA sequence: TGTGCCAGCAGCACCACGACAGGGGGCACTTGGGAGACCCAGTACTTC. Amino acids: CASSTTTGGTWETQYF.

The chain has TRBV12-3 or TRBV12-4 and TRBJ1-2, with TRBD1 as a possible D gene (6 bases). Trimming removed 3 bases from V and 9 bases from J, with 11 bases in between. The CDR3 sequence is 12 residues long. This CDR3 reads CASSLIQGSYTF. The CDR3 region has the DNA TGTGCCAGCAGTTTGATTCAGGGGAGCTACACCTTC.

V and J are TRBV6-5 and TRBJ2-7; 7 bases align to TRBD1. Germline CDR1 MNHEY, CDR2 SVGAGI. The CDR3 has 13 amino acids. V trimming: 5 bases; J trimming: 1 base; junction bases outside the gene matches: 2. The CDR3 here is CASSPGQSYEQYF. CDR3 in DNA: TGTGCCAGCAGTCCGGGACAGTCCTACGAGCAGTACTTC.

For this clone: At the DNA level, this CDR3 is encoded by other sequences in the same sample as well. The chain couples TRBV15 to TRBJ2-7; possibly TRBD1 for D (6 bases). Trimming took 0 bases from V and 2 from J, leaving 8 bases between them. Germline V gives CDR1 LNHNV, CDR2 YYDKDF (reference sequence). This CDR3 spans 14 amino acids. The CDR3 nucleotides read TGTGCCACCAGCAGAGACAGGGGACCCTACGAGCAGTACTTC. Amino acid sequence: CATSRDRGPYEQYF.

This clone came up once. The chain joins TRBV27 to TRBJ1-5, with D perhaps TRBD1 (5 bases). V lost 4 bases, J lost 6 bases, and 13 bases lay in between. The CDR3 has 14 amino acids. Germline loops: CDR1 MNHEY, CDR2 SMNVEV (reference sequence). CDR3 in amino acids: CASSSTGGRQPQHF. In DNA form, the CDR3 reads TGTGCCAGCAGTTCGACCGGGGGACGTCAGCCCCAGCATTTT.

This clone was found a few times. The chain recombines TRBV11-2 with TRBJ1-6; D call uncertain. Germline values: CDR1 SGHAT, CDR2 FQNNGV. The germline V and J ends were trimmed by 1 base and 4 bases, with 8 bases remaining between them. This CDR3 region has 15 residues. This CDR3 is CASSLGATYNSPLHF. CDR3 bases: TGTGCCAGCAGCTTAGGAGCTACGTATAATTCACCCCTCCACTTT.

The rearrangement uses TRBV28 and TRBJ2-1; D is perhaps TRBD2 (6 bases). The germline V gene has CDR1 MDHEN and CDR2 SYDVKM. Trimming cost V 5 bases and J 3 bases, with 17 bases left between them. This CDR3 spans 16 amino acids. The CDR3 reads CASSLPGGGIYNEQFF. The DNA for the CDR3 is TGTGCCAGCAGTCTCCCCGGGGGTGGCATCTACAATGAGCAGTTCTTC.

The chain combines TRBV11-2 with TRBJ2-2, with 9 bases matching TRBD1. This CDR3 has 15 residues. J lost 4 bases, V lost 5 bases, and 5 bases had no gene match. Germline V gene lookup returns CDR1 SGHAT and CDR2 FQNNGV. CDR3 coding DNA: TGTGCCAGCAGCCTAACAGGGGGCGTCACCGGGGAGCTGTTTTTT. Translation: CASSLTGGVTGELFF.

This clone came up a few times. The chain links TRBV5-1 to TRBJ2-1; 7 bases match TRBD2. CDR3 length: 16 amino acids. The V gene's germline CDR1 is SGHRS and CDR2 YFSETQ. J was trimmed by 2 bases and V by 0 bases; bases with no gene match: 5. The CDR3 bases are TGCGCCAGCAGCTTGGCGACCAGCGGGGCCTACAATGAGCAGTTCTTC. Translated, it gives CASSLATSGAYNEQFF. Filled out from reference TRBV5-1 and TRBJ2-1, the complete variable domain reads KAGVTQTPRYLIKTRGQQVTLSCSPISGHRSVSWYQQTPGQGLQFLFEYFSETQRNKGNFPGRFSGRQFSNSRSEMNVSTLELGDSALYLCASSLATSGAYNEQFFGPGTRLTVL.

The CDR3 loop is CATSDLKDRGPKNTEAFF. Written as DNA, the CDR3 is TGTGCCACCAGTGATTTGAAGGACAGGGGGCCTAAAAACACTGAAGCTTTCTTT. The chain carries TRBV24-1 and TRBJ1-1, with 11 bases identical to TRBD1. The CDR3 contains 18 residues. Trimming cost V 0 bases and J 2 bases; bases outside gene matches: 7. Germline assignment: CDR1 KGHDR and CDR2 SFDVKD.

The chain joins TRBV10-3 to TRBJ1-4; no clear D gene. CDR1 and CDR2 (germline): ENHRY, SYGVKD. This CDR3 is built from 13 residues. Trimming removed 10 bases from V and 0 bases from J, with 9 bases in between. This chain's CDR3 is CATQDSTNEKLFF. The DNA for the CDR3 is TGTGCCACCCAGGATTCAACTAATGAAAAACTGTTTTTT.

J is TRBJ1-6 and V is TRBV7-8; 7 bases match TRBD1. Germline V lookup: CDR1 SGHVS, CDR2 FQNEAQ. V was clipped by 5 bases and J by 1 base; unmatched bases: 11. CDR3 length: 18 amino acids. Here the CDR3 DNA reads TGTGCCAGCAGCAGCCGACAGGGACCCTCTTCCTATAATTCACCCCTCCACTTT. Translation: CASSSRQGPSSYNSPLHF.

This chain connects TRBV10-1 to TRBJ1-3; tentatively, D is TRBD1 (5 bases). V dropped 3 bases and J dropped 0 bases, with 15 bases sitting between them. The V gene's germline CDR1 is WNHNN and CDR2 SYGVQD (reference sequence). This CDR3 region has 17 residues. The CDR3 DNA reads TGCGCCAGCAGTGAAAACTCATCCGGGGGCTCTGGAAACACCATATATTTT. This gives the protein CASSENSSGGSGNTIYF.